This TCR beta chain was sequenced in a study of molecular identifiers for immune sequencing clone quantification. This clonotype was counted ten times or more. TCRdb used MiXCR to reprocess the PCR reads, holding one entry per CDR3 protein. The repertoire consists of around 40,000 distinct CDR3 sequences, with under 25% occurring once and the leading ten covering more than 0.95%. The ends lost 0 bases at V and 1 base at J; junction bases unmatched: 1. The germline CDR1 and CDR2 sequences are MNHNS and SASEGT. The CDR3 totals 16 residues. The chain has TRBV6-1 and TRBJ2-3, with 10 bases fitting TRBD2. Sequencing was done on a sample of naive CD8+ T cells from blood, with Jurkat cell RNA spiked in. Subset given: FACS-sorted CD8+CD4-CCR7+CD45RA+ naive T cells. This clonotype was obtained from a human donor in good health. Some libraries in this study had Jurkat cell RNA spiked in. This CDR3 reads CASSEALAGGTDTQYF. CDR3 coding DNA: TGTGCCAGCAGTGAAGCGCTAGCGGGGGGCACAGATACGCAGTATTTT.